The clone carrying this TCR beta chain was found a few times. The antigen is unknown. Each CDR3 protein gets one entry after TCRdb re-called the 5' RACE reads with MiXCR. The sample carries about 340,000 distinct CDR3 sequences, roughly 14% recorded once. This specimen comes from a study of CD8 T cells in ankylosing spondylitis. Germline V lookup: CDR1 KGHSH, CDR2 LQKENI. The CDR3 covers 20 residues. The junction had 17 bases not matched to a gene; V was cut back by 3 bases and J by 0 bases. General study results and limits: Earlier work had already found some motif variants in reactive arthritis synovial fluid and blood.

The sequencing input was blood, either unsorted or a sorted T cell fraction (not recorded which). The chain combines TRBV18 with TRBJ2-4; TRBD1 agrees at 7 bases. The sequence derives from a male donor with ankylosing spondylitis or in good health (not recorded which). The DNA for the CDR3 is TGTGCCAGCTCACCTAAGGCTAACCGGGACAGAGAACTAGCCAAAAACATTCAGTACTTC. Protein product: CASSPKANRDRELAKNIQYF.